A single sample gave rise to the 15 T cell receptor beta chains below, sequenced in a study of radiotherapy plus CTLA-4 blockade in lung cancer. Produced via immunoSEQ multiplex PCR; TCRdb's table is partial and in-frame only. The sample has more than 90,000 clones; roughly 80% are singletons. Sequenced material: peripheral blood, taken from a patient treated with radiotherapy plus ipilimumab. These receptors originate from a human donor with non-small cell lung cancer who had a partial response to radiotherapy plus ipilimumab.

V gene TRBV5-1 combines with J gene TRBJ2-7, with a tentative D call TRBD2 (6 bases). The germline V and J ends were trimmed by 0 bases and 0 bases, with 7 bases remaining between them. The CDR3 length is 14 residues. Germline V lookup: CDR1 SGHRS, CDR2 YFSETQ. This chain's CDR3 is CASSLAGSSYEQYF. DNA of the CDR3: TGCGCCAGCAGCTTGGCCGGGAGCTCCTACGAGCAGTACTTC.

The rearrangement uses TRBV28 and TRBJ1-3; 8 bases map to TRBD1. The J segment lost 10 bases and the V segment lost 7 bases, leaving 18 bases of the junction unmatched. Germline lookup yields CDR1 MDHEN and CDR2 SYDVKM. This CDR3 is 16 amino acids long. The CDR3 region has the DNA TGTGCCAGCACCGGGGCCATGACAGGGGCGTTCTATACCATATATTTT. It yields the protein CASTGAMTGAFYTIYF.

This chain joins TRBV5-1 and TRBJ1-4, with D maybe TRBD1 (5 bases). Germline V gives CDR1 SGHRS, CDR2 YFSETQ. This CDR3 has 14 residues. V lost 3 bases and J lost 3, with 9 bases in between. CDR3 amino acids: CASSSGRANEKLFF. The DNA for the CDR3 is TGCGCCAGCAGCTCAGGGAGGGCTAATGAAAAACTGTTTTTT.

The chain carries TRBV19 and TRBJ1-2; TRBD1 might be the D (6 bases). Germline V gene lookup returns CDR1 LNHDA and CDR2 SQIVND (reference sequence). The V end was cut by 7 bases, the J end by 4 bases, with 13 bases between. The CDR3 is 13 amino acids. CDR3 bases: TGTGCCAGTACCACGGGACAAACCTATGGCTACACCTTC. This gives the protein CASTTGQTYGYTF.

This rearrangement joins TRBV6-1 to TRBJ1-1; D may be TRBD1 (6 bases). With 7 bases removed from V and 7 bases from J, the gap between germline ends came to 13 bases. This CDR3 spans 12 amino acids. Per germline, CDR1 MNHNS and CDR2 SASEGT. CDR3 region: CASIRQAVEAFF. The CDR3 DNA reads TGTGCCAGCATTCGACAGGCGGTTGAAGCTTTCTTT.

This rearrangement joins TRBV7-9 to TRBJ2-4; maybe TRBD2 (5 bases). The CDR3 covers 15 residues. Trimming removed 0 bases at V and 6 bases at J, with 12 bases between. Germline V gene sequence: CDR1 SEHNR, CDR2 FQNEAQ (reference sequence). This CDR3 reads CASSLAGEYGNIQYF. DNA for the CDR3: TGTGCCAGCAGCTTAGCGGGAGAGTATGGAAACATTCAGTACTTC.

In its sample, this clone was seen once. The V gene is TRBV29-1, the J gene TRBJ1-1; D is possibly TRBD1 (5 bases). CDR1 is SQVTM and CDR2 is ANQGSEA in the germline V gene. The V and J ends lost 4 bases and 10 bases respectively, with 7 bases between them. This CDR3 contains 9 residues. For the CDR3, the DNA is TGCAGCGTTGGGGGGGGAGCTTTCTTT. It codes for CSVGGGAFF.

The chain recombines TRBV10-1 with TRBJ2-3; 11 bases map to TRBD2. The V and J ends lost 3 bases and 1 base, in that order; junction bases with no gene match: 3. This CDR3 has 16 residues. Germline CDR1 reads WNHNN; CDR2 reads SYGVQD (reference sequence). CDR3 nucleotides: TGCGCCAGCAGTGAACTAGCGGGAGTCGGCACAGATACGCAGTATTTT. It translates to CASSELAGVGTDTQYF.

This clone was detected once. The V and J genes are TRBV18 and TRBJ1-3; D uncertain. The germline V and J ends were trimmed by 0 bases and 8 bases, with 17 bases remaining between them. This CDR3 is 16 amino acids long. The germline V gene has CDR1 KGHSH and CDR2 LQKENI. In DNA form, the CDR3 reads TGTGCCAGCTCACCACCGCATAGGGTCCCCGGGGACACCATATATTTT. Amino acid sequence: CASSPPHRVPGDTIYF.

The V call is TRBV15, the J call TRBJ2-7; 7 bases are a match to TRBD1. The CDR3 contains 14 residues. V lost 6 bases to trimming and J lost 2 bases; unmatched junction nucleotides: 7. Germline-derived CDR1 and CDR2 are LNHNV and YYDKDF (reference sequence). The CDR3 reads CATRRTGATYEQYV. The DNA of the CDR3 is TGTGCCACCAGGAGAACAGGGGCCACCTACGAGCAGTACGTC.

V gene TRBV4-3 combines with J gene TRBJ2-2; weak D call: TRBD2 (6 bases). Per germline, CDR1 LGHNA and CDR2 YSLEER. The CDR3 runs 15 residues. V dropped 1 base and J dropped 4 bases, with 10 bases sitting between them. The chain's CDR3 is CASSQVGTSTGELFF. The CDR3 DNA reads TGCGCCAGCAGCCAAGTAGGGACTTCCACCGGGGAGCTGTTTTTT.

The chain couples TRBV6-5 to TRBJ2-2, with no clear D. Trimming stripped 0 bases from V and 3 bases from J, with 5 bases between. Germline lookup yields CDR1 MNHEY and CDR2 SVGAGI. The CDR3 is 14 amino acids. The CDR3 nucleotides read TGTGCCAGCAGTTACTCTGCGGACACCGGGGAGCTGTTTTTT. Protein sequence: CASSYSADTGELFF.

This clone showed up just once. The rearrangement uses TRBV27 and TRBJ2-7; TRBD2 matches 8 bases. CDR1 and CDR2 from the germline V gene are MNHEY and SMNVEV (reference sequence). V lost 4 bases to trimming and J lost 6 bases; unmatched junction nucleotides: 14. CDR3 length: 16 residues. The CDR3 loop is CASSSQPGLDTGEQYF. CDR3 DNA sequence: TGTGCCAGCAGTTCCCAACCGGGACTAGATACTGGCGAGCAGTACTTC.

The chain recombines TRBV25-1 with TRBJ1-5; 7 nucleotides align to TRBD1. Looked up from germline, CDR1 is MGHDK and CDR2 is SYGVNS. The CDR3 runs to 14 residues. V gave up 6 bases and J gave up 3 bases; unmatched junction bases: 5. The CDR3 DNA reads TGTGCCAGCAGCCAGACAGGGCTCAATCAGCCCCAGCATTTT. As protein: CASSQTGLNQPQHF. Based on the CDR3 plus reference TRBV25-1 and TRBJ1-5, the full variable domain is EADIYQTPRYLVIGTGKKITLECSQTMGHDKMYWYQQDPGMELHLIHYSYGVNSTEKGDLSSESTVSRIRTEHFPLTLESARPSHTSQYLCASSQTGLNQPQHFGDGTRLSIL.

This clone was detected only a few times. J is TRBJ1-4 and V is TRBV28; no definite D call. V dropped 11 bases and J dropped 0 bases, with 10 bases sitting between them. This CDR3 is built from 13 residues. Germline CDR1 MDHEN, CDR2 SYDVKM. CDR3 protein: CASLRATNEKLFF. Here the CDR3 DNA reads TGTGCCTCCCTTCGCGCAACTAATGAAAAACTGTTTTTT.